This is a list of T cell receptor beta chains from one sample in a study of Tregs in tolerant kidney transplant recipients. The protocol was immunoSEQ multiplex PCR, while the TCRdb copy is restricted to in-frame clones and leaves out a portion. This sample has roughly 66,000 clones; about nine tenths occur once, and the top ten carry over 9.5%. Sample: CD8+ T cells from blood, taken before the transplant. These receptor sequences come from a human donor who received a combined kidney and bone marrow transplant. CDR3s include the opening cysteine and the closing phenylalanine or tryptophan. Fields, in order: clone size, J gene, D gene, V gene, CDR3 DNA, CDR3 protein. D genes are given only for firm matches. Size is stated for part of the rows, as once, few or many counts, or as a class when the clone is expanded.

. TRBJ2-7 . TRBV7-9 TGTGCCAGCGGATTCCTTGCAGGGGCGCATTACGAGCAGTACTTC CASGFLAGAHYEQYF
. TRBJ2-1 . TRBV27 TGTGCCAGCAGTTTAGCCCTACGCTACAATGAGCAGTTCTTC CASSLALRYNEQFF
. TRBJ2-7 . TRBV5-4 TGTGCCAGCAGCCACGGTCGCGAGGCCCTATACGAGCAGTACTTC CASSHGREALYEQYF
once TRBJ2-7 TRBD1 TRBV15 TGTGCCACCAGCACCTCGGACAGGGGAGGATACGAGCAGTACTTC CATSTSDRGGYEQYF
. TRBJ2-2 TRBD2 TRBV6-1 TGTGCCAGCAGTGCTCGACTAGCGGAAGGGGAGCTGTTTTTT CASSARLAEGELFF
. TRBJ2-7 . TRBV7-3 TGTGCCAGCAGCACTAATCCGCAGGGGCGCCCCTACGAGCAGTACTTC CASSTNPQGRPYEQYF
. TRBJ2-1 TRBD1 TRBV9 TGTGCCAGCAGCGTAGCACCGGGACAGGGGGCCAATGAGCAGTTCTTC CASSVAPGQGANEQFF
. TRBJ2-7 . TRBV7-6 TGTGCCAGCAGCTTAGGGGGCAGGGGATACGAGCAGTACTTC CASSLGGRGYEQYF
. TRBJ2-3 TRBD2 TRBV11-2 TGTGCCAGCAGCTTAACGCTAGCGGGAGGGCCTCTAGATACGCAGTATTTT CASSLTLAGGPLDTQYF
. TRBJ2-5 TRBD2 TRBV2 TGTGCCAGCAGTGAACTCGGACTAGCGGGAGACGTAGAGACCCAGTACTTC CASSELGLAGDVETQYF
. TRBJ2-1 TRBD2 TRBV29-1 TGCAGCGTTAGGGACTACTACAATGAGCAGTTCTTC CSVRDYYNEQFF
. TRBJ1-2 . TRBV6-6 TGTGCCAGCAGTTACTCGGAGGGAGACTATGGCTACACCTTC CASSYSEGDYGYTF
. TRBJ1-2 . TRBV21-1 TGTGCCAGCAGCAAACAGATTGGCTACACCTTC CASSKQIGYTF
. TRBJ1-5 . TRBV4-1 TGCGCCAGCAGCCCGGGTAGCTATAGCAATCAGCCCCAGCATTTT CASSPGSYSNQPQHF
. TRBJ2-7 . TRBV7-2 TGTGCCAGCAGCCCCGGGACTTTGGAGCAGTACTTC CASSPGTLEQYF
. TRBJ2-7 TRBD1 TRBV27 TGTGCCAGCAGCCTCCAGGACAGGGCCACCTACGAGCAGTACTTC CASSLQDRATYEQYF
. TRBJ2-7 TRBD2 TRBV7-9 TGTGCCAGCAGCCCCGGACTAGCCCCCTACGAGCAGTACTTC CASSPGLAPYEQYF
. TRBJ1-4 . TRBV27 TGTGCCAGCAGTTTAGATACACAGTTCGAAGGTGAACTGTTTTTT CASSLDTQFEGELFF
. TRBJ2-6 . TRBV9 TGTGCCAGCAGAGACAGCTCTGGGGCCAACGTCCTGACTTTC CASRDSSGANVLTF
once TRBJ2-3 . TRBV4-1 TGCGCCAGCAGCCAAGAGGAAATAGCCCCAGATACGCAGTATTTT CASSQEEIAPDTQYF
. TRBJ2-1 TRBD2 TRBV7-8 TGTGCCAGCAGCTCCCCGGGACTAGCGGGAGATTTGTACAATGAGCAGTTCTTC CASSSPGLAGDLYNEQFF
once TRBJ2-2 TRBD2 TRBV7-9 TGTGCCAGCAGCATACCTAGCGGGGCTAACACCGGGGAGCTGTTTTTT CASSIPSGANTGELFF
. TRBJ1-2 . TRBV9 TGTGCCAGCAGCGTAGGGACACCTAACTATGGCTACACCTTC CASSVGTPNYGYTF
. TRBJ2-4 TRBD2 TRBV14 TGTGCCAGCAGCCAAACTAGCGGGGGGTCTCAGTACTTC CASSQTSGGSQYF
. TRBJ1-5 . TRBV19 TGTGCCAGTAGTTCCCTGAATCAGCCCCAGCATTTT CASSSLNQPQHF
. TRBJ2-2 TRBD1 TRBV4-3 TGCGCCAGCAGCCAGGACAGGGGCCTGAACACCGGGGAGCTGTTTTTT CASSQDRGLNTGELFF
. TRBJ2-3 . TRBV19 TGTGCCAGTACCCCTCGGCAGGGCCCAGATACGCAGTATTTT CASTPRQGPDTQYF
. TRBJ2-1 TRBD2 TRBV2 TGTGCCAGCAGTGAACAAAGGGGCGACCCTATACTAGCGGGGTCTTACAATGAGCAGTTCTTC CASSEQRGDPILAGSYNEQFF
. TRBJ1-2 TRBD1 TRBV2 TGTGCCAGCAGCCCGGGACAGGGAGTGTTGGGCTACACCTTC CASSPGQGVLGYTF
. TRBJ2-7 TRBD1 TRBV5-6 TGTGCCAGCAGCTTCGGACAGGGGCTGAACGAGCAGTACTTC CASSFGQGLNEQYF
. TRBJ1-1 . TRBV19 TGTGCCAGTAGTGGGGGTTCAGGGTCGGGGGTCACTGAAGCTTTCTTT CASSGGSGSGVTEAFF
. TRBJ1-2 TRBD1 TRBV29-1 TGCAGCGTTTATGGGACAGGGGCGGACTATGGCTACACCTTC CSVYGTGADYGYTF
few TRBJ2-1 . TRBV29-1 TGCAGCGACAGCAATGAGCAGTTCTTC CSDSNEQFF
. TRBJ1-2 TRBD1 TRBV15 TGTGCCACCGCGAGACAGGGAACTAACTATGGCTACACCTTC CATARQGTNYGYTF
. TRBJ2-7 TRBD1 TRBV6-7 TGTGCCAGCTCGAAGGGGACAGCCTCCTACGAGCAGTACTTC CASSKGTASYEQYF
. TRBJ2-7 . TRBV4-2 TGTGCCAGCAGCCAAGATCAGTACGAGCAGTACTTC CASSQDQYEQYF
. TRBJ2-5 . TRBV2 TGTGCCAGCATATTAACAGGAGAGACCCAGTACTTC CASILTGETQYF
. TRBJ1-5 . TRBV28 TGTGCCAGCTGCTACCGGGCCCAGGGGCAGCCCCAGCATTTT CASCYRAQGQPQHF
. TRBJ2-7 TRBD2 TRBV6-5 TGTGCCAGCAGCTCGACTAGCGGAGACTACGAGCAGTACTTC CASSSTSGDYEQYF
. TRBJ2-1 TRBD2 TRBV7-2 TGTGCCAGCAGCTTACCGGGACTAGCGGGAGGTTCCTACAATGAGCAGTTCTTC CASSLPGLAGGSYNEQFF
. TRBJ1-2 . TRBV9 TGTGCCAGCAGCGTAGCTTCAGGGGACGTGAGGGGCTACACCTTC CASSVASGDVRGYTF
. TRBJ2-5 TRBD1 TRBV19 TGTGCCAGTAGTCCAATTCGGGGCAGGGGGACCGAAGAGACCCAGTACTTC CASSPIRGRGTEETQYF
. TRBJ2-3 TRBD2 TRBV27 TGTGCCAGCAGTCCCATACAGGGACTAGGGGCAGATACGCAGTATTTT CASSPIQGLGADTQYF
once TRBJ1-2 . TRBV19 TGTGCCAGTAGTACAGGTTTCTCTAACTATGGCTACACCTTC CASSTGFSNYGYTF
. TRBJ2-7 . TRBV21-1 TGTGCCACCGTCTCGGGACACAAATCCTACGAGCAGTACTTC CATVSGHKSYEQYF
once TRBJ2-1 TRBD2 TRBV7-2 TGTGCCAGCAGCCCGAGCGGGGGAGCGGCCAATGAGCAGTTCTTC CASSPSGGAANEQFF
. TRBJ2-7 . TRBV7-3 TGTGCCAGCAGCCTTGGACTCTCCTACGAGCAGTACTTC CASSLGLSYEQYF
. TRBJ1-2 . TRBV9 TGTGCCAGCAGCGCCACAGGGCTCTATGGCTACACCTTC CASSATGLYGYTF
. TRBJ2-3 TRBD1 TRBV29-1 TGCAGCGTCCCCGGACAGGGGGAGGCAGATACGCAGTATTTT CSVPGQGEADTQYF
. TRBJ2-1 TRBD2 TRBV9 TGTGCCAGCAGCGGAATTAGCGGGGGACATTACAATGAGCAGTTCTTC CASSGISGGHYNEQFF
. TRBJ2-1 TRBD2 TRBV27 TGTGCCAGCAGCCCAGGGGCTAGCGGGAGTGATGAGCAGTTCTTC CASSPGASGSDEQFF
. TRBJ2-1 . TRBV7-9 TGTGCCAACATGCCGGGGTGGTCCTACAATGAGCAGTTCTTC CANMPGWSYNEQFF
. TRBJ2-7 TRBD1 TRBV27 TGTGCCAGCAGTTTATACACAGGGGACGAGCAGTACTTC CASSLYTGDEQYF
. TRBJ2-4 . TRBV2 TGTGCCAGCAGTGAAGCCGCACCCGGAGTAGCCAAAAACATTCAGTACTTC CASSEAAPGVAKNIQYF
once TRBJ2-6 . TRBV19 TGTGCCAGTAGTATAGGAGGCGGTGGGGCCAACGTCCTGACTTTC CASSIGGGGANVLTF
. TRBJ1-6 . TRBV6-5 TGTGCCAGCACCGGAGGTAATTCACCCCTCCACTTT CASTGGNSPLHF
. TRBJ2-1 . TRBV14 TGTGCCAGCAGTGCTAATCATGGCAGGGTATACAATGAGCAGTTCTTC CASSANHGRVYNEQFF
few TRBJ2-1 . TRBV2 TGTGCCAGCCTCCTGAGCTCCTACAATGAGCAGTTCTTC CASLLSSYNEQFF
. TRBJ2-1 . TRBV7-3 TGTGCCAGCAGCTTAAAGGGACTGCAGGGGGACTCCTACAATGAGCAGTTCTTC CASSLKGLQGDSYNEQFF
. TRBJ1-1 . TRBV5-4 TGTGCCAGCACCTTTTTCGGACCGCCGCGCGGGGGGAACACTGAAGCTTTCTTT CASTFFGPPRGGNTEAFF